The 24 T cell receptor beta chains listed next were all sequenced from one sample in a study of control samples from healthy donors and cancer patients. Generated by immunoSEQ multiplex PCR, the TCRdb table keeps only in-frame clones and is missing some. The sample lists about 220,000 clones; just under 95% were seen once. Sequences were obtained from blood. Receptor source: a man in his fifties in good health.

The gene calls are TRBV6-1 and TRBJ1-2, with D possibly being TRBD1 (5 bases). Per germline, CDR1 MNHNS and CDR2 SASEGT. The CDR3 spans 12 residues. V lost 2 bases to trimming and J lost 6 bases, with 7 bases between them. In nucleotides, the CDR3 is TGTGCCAGCAGTGAAAAGGGGAATGGCTACACCTTC. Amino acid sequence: CASSEKGNGYTF.

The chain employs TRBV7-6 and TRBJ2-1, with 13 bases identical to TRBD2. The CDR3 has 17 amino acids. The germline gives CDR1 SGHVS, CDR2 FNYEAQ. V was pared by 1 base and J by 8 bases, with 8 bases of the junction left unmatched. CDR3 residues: CASSLVTSGGPRYEQFF. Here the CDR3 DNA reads TGTGCCAGCAGCTTAGTGACTAGCGGGGGGCCTAGGTATGAGCAGTTCTTC.

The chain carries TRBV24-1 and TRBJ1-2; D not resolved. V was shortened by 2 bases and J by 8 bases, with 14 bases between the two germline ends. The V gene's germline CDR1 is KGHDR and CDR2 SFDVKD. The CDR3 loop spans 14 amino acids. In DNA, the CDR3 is TGTGCCACCAGTGATTCTAGGGATAAGTTAGGCTACACCTTC. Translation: CATSDSRDKLGYTF.

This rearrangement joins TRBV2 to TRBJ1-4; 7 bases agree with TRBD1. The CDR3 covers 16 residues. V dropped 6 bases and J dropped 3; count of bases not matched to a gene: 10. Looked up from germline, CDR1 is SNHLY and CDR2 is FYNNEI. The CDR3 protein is CASSPRRGRANEKLFF. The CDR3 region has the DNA TGTGCCAGCAGCCCCCGGAGGGGGCGCGCTAATGAAAAACTGTTTTTT. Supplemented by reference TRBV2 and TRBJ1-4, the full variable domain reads EPEVTQTPSHQVTQMGQEVILRCVPISNHLYFYWYRQILGQKVEFLVSFYNNEISEKSEIFDDQFSVERPDGSNFTLKIRSTKLEDSAMYFCASSPRRGRANEKLFFGSGTQLSVL.

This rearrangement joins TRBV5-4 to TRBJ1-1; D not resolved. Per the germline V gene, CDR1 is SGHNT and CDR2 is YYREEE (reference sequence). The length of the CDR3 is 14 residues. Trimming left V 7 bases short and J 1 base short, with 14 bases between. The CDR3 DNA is TGTGCCAGCTCATTACTTACCGCGAACACTGAAGCTTTCTTT. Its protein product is CASSLLTANTEAFF.

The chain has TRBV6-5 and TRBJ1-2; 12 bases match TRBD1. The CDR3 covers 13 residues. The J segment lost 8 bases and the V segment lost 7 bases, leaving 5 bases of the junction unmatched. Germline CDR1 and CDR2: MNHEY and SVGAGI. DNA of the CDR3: TGTGCCAGCACTCAAGGGACAGGGGGCGGCTACACCTTC. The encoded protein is CASTQGTGGGYTF.

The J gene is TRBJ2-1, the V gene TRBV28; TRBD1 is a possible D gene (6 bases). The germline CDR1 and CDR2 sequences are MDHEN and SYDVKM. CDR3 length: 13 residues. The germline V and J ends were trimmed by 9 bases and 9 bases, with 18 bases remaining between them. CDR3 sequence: CASQLGGIGEQFF. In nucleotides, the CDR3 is TGTGCCAGTCAACTAGGGGGTATTGGTGAGCAGTTCTTC.

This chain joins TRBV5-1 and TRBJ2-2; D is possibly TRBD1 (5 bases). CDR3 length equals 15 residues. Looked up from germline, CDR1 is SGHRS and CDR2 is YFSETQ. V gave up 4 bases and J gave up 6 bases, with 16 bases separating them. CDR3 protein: CASSVTGVPSGELFF. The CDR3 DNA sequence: TGCGCCAGCAGCGTTACAGGTGTCCCCTCCGGGGAGCTGTTTTTT. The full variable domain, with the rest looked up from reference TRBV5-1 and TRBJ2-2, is KAGVTQTPRYLIKTRGQQVTLSCSPISGHRSVSWYQQTPGQGLQFLFEYFSETQRNKGNFPGRFSGRQFSNSRSEMNVSTLELGDSALYLCASSVTGVPSGELFFGEGSRLTVL.

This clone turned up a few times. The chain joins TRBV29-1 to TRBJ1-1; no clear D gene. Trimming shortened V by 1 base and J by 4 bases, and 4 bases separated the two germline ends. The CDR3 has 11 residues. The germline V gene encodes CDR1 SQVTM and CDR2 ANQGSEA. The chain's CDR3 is CSVEGGTEAFF. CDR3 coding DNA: TGCAGCGTTGAAGGGGGCACTGAAGCTTTCTTT. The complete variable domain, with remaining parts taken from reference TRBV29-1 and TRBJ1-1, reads SAVISQKPSRDICQRGTSLTIQCQVDSQVTMMFWYRQQPGQSLTLIATANQGSEATYESGFVIDKFPISRPNLTFSTLTVSNMSPEDSSIYLCSVEGGTEAFFGQGTRLTVV.

As DNA, the CDR3 is TGTGCCAGCAGCTTAGAAGGAGGCGGAAACACCATATATTTT. Translation: CASSLEGGGNTIYF. This rearrangement joins TRBV7-8 to TRBJ1-3, with D hard to call. Germline V gene data show CDR1 as SGHVS and CDR2 as FQNEAQ. The CDR3 spans 14 residues. V dropped 1 base and J dropped 4 bases, with 8 bases sitting between them. Using reference TRBV7-8 and TRBJ1-3 for the parts outside the CDR3, the full variable domain is GAGVSQSPRYKVAKRGQDVALRCDPISGHVSLFWYQQALGQGPEFLTYFQNEAQLDKSGLPSDRFFAERPEGSVSTLKIQRTQQEDSAVYLCASSLEGGGNTIYFGEGSWLTVV.

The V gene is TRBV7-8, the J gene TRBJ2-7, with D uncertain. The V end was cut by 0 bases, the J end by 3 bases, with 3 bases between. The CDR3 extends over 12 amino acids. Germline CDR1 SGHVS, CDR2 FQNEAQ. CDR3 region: CASSLANYEQYV. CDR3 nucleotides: TGTGCCAGCAGCTTAGCGAACTACGAGCAGTACGTC.

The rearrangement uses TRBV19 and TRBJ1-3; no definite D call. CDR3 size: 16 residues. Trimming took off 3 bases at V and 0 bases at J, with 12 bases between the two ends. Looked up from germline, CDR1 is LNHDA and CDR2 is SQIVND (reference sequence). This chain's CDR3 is CASSIRRVLSGNTIYF. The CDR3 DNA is TGTGCCAGTAGTATTCGGAGAGTACTCTCTGGAAACACCATATATTTT.

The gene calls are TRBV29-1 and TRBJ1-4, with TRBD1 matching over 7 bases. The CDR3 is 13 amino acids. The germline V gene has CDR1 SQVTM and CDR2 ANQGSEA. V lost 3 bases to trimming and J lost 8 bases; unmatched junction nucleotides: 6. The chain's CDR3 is CSVEDRGLEKLFF. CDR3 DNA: TGCAGCGTTGAGGATAGGGGGCTGGAAAAACTGTTTTTT.

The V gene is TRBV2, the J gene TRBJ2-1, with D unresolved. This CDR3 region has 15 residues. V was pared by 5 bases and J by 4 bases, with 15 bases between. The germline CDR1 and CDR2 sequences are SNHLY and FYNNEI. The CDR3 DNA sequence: TGTGCCAGCAGTCTTAATGTGGGGTCATACAATGAGCAGTTCTTC. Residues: CASSLNVGSYNEQFF.

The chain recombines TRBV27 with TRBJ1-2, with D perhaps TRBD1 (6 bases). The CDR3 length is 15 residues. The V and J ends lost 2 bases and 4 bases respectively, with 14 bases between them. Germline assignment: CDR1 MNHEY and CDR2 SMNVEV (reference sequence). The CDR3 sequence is CASSLVQGTGYGYTF. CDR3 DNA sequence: TGTGCCAGCAGTTTAGTTCAGGGGACGGGCTATGGCTACACCTTC.

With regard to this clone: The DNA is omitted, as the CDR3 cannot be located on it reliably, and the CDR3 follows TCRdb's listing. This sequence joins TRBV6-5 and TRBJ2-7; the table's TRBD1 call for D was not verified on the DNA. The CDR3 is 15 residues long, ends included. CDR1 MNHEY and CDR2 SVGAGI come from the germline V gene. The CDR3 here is CASSSSRTGSYEQYF.

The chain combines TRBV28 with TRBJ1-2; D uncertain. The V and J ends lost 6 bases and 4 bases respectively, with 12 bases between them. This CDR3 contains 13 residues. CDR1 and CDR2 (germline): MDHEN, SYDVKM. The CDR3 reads CASRTTELYGYTF. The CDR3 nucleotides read TGTGCCAGCAGGACTACGGAGCTCTATGGCTACACCTTC.

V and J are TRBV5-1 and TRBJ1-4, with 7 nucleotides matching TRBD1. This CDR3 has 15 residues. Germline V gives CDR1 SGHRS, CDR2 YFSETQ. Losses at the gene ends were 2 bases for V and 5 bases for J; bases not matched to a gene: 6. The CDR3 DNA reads TGCGCCAGCAGCTTTAGTGGGACAGCAAATGAAAAACTGTTTTTT. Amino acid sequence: CASSFSGTANEKLFF.

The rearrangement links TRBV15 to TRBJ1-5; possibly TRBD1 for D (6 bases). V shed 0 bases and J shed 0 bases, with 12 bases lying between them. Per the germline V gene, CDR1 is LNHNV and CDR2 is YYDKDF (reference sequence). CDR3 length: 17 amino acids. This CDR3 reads CATSRDRTDYSNQPQHF. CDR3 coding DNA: TGTGCCACCAGCAGAGACAGGACAGATTATAGCAATCAGCCCCAGCATTTT.

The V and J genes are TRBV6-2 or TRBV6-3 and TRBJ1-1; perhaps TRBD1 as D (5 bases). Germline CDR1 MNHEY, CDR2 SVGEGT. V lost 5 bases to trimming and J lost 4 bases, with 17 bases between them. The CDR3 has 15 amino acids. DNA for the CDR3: TGTGCCAGCAGTCCCAACTCTTACAGGTTCACTGAAGCTTTCTTT. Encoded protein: CASSPNSYRFTEAFF.

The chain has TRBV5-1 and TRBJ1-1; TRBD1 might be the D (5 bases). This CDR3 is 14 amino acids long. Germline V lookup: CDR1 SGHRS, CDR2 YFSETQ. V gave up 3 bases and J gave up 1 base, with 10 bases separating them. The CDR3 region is CASSSQGKNTEAFF. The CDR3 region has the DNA TGCGCCAGCAGCTCTCAGGGTAAGAACACTGAAGCTTTCTTT.

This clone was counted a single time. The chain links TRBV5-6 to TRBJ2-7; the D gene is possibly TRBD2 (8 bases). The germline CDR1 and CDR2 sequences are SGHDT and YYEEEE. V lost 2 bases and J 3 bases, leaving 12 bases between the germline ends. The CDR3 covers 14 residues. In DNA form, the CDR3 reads TGTGCCAGCAGCTTTAGCGGGACAGTCTACGAGCAGTACTTC. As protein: CASSFSGTVYEQYF.

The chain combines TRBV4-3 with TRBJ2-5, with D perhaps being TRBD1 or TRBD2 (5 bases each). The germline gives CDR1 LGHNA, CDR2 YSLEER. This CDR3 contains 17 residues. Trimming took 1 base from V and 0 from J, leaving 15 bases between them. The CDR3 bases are TGCGCCAGCAGCCAAGGGGTTAGAGGGGTCTACCAAGAGACCCAGTACTTC. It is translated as CASSQGVRGVYQETQYF.

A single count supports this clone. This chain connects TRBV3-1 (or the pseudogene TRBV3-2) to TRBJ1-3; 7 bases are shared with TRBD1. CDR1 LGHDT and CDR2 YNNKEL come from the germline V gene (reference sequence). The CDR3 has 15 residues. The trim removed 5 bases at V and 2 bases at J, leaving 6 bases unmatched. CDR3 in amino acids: CASSLFQGAGNTIYF. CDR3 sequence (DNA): TGTGCCAGCAGCTTATTCCAGGGGGCTGGAAACACCATATATTTT.